This TCR beta chain came from a study of human T cells and chemical hapten exposure. Findings and caveats of the study: TCRs at high frequency, those above 1 in 1000, did not change with DPC sensitization.

TCRdb re-derived calls from the RACE reads in MiXCR, one entry per CDR3 protein. Of about 45,000 distinct CDR3 sequences listed, around 4.5% are singletons. Documented time point: healthy volunteer bleed at 2 weeks. The total RNA was obtained from whole blood that was not fractionated. This clonotype was seen many times. What it binds is not known. The clonotype was recovered from a female donor in good health. Some clones in this sample may be carry-over from other donors' samples. Material for sequencing was whole blood.

The CDR3 reads CAIRGSGNTIYF. CDR3 sequence (DNA): TGTGCCATCAGGGGCTCCGGAAACACCATATATTTT. The chain is built from TRBV10-3 and TRBJ1-3, with unresolved D. Trimming cost V 6 bases and J 4 bases, with 7 bases left between them. Germline CDR1 and CDR2: ENHRY and SYGVKD. This CDR3 comprises 12 residues.